One and the same sample provided the 4 T cell receptor beta chains below, sequenced in a study of blood T cell repertoires in COVID-19. The assay was immunoSEQ multiplex PCR, and TCRdb's table has in-frame clones only and misses some. The sample yields 12,000 or so clones, less than 85% seen once. Sample: peripheral blood. The source is a human donor in a cohort sampled during active COVID-19.

The genes are TRBV5-1 and TRBJ1-2; 8 bases align to TRBD1. V lost 4 bases, J lost 0 bases, and 5 bases stayed unmatched. Per germline, CDR1 SGHRS and CDR2 YFSETQ. This CDR3 spans 15 amino acids. CDR3 coding DNA: TGCGCCAGCAGCGTCCGACAGGGGCCTAACTATGGCTACACCTTC. Encoded protein: CASSVRQGPNYGYTF.

The chain employs TRBV4-1 and TRBJ2-1; the match to TRBD2 covers 11 bases. The CDR3 covers 17 residues. CDR1 and CDR2 (germline): MGHRA, YSYEKL. Trimming removed 3 bases from V and 2 bases from J; junction bases left unmatched: 6. CDR3 DNA sequence: TGCGCCAGCAGCCATACGAGACTAGCGGGGACCTACAATGAGCAGTTCTTC. Translated: CASSHTRLAGTYNEQFF.

This chain joins TRBV19 and TRBJ1-2; TRBD1 aligns across 9 bases. Per germline, CDR1 LNHDA and CDR2 SQIVND (reference sequence). V lost 7 bases and J lost 4; bases outside the gene matches: 7. The CDR3 extends over 14 amino acids. The CDR3 nucleotides read TGTGCCAGTACACGGGACAGGGAGACCTATGGCTACACCTTC. This encodes CASTRDRETYGYTF.

The chain uses TRBV11-2 and TRBJ2-5, with 7 bases lining up with TRBD1. The CDR3 contains 15 residues. V dropped 4 bases and J dropped 4; count of bases not matched to a gene: 9. From germline, CDR1 is SGHAT and CDR2 FQNNGV. The CDR3 protein is CASSSGEGALETQYF. DNA for the CDR3: TGTGCCAGCAGCTCCGGAGAGGGGGCCTTAGAGACCCAGTACTTC.